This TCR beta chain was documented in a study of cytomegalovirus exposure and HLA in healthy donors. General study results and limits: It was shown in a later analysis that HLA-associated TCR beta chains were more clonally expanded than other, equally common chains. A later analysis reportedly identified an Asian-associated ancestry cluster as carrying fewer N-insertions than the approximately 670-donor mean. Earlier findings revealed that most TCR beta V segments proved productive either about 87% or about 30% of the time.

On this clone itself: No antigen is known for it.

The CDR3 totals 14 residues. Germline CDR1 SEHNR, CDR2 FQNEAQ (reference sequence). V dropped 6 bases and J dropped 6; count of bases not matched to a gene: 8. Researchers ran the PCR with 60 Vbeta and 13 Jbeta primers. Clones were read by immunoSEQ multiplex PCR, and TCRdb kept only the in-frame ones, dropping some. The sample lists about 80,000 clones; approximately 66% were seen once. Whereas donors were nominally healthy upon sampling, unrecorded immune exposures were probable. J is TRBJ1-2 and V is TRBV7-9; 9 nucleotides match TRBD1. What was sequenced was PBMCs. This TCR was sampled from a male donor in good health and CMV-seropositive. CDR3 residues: CASSGLRQGDGYTF. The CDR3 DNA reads TGTGCCAGCAGTGGCTTACGACAGGGGGATGGCTACACCTTC.